Within the sample, the clone carrying this T cell receptor beta chain is medium-sized (0.01 to 0.1%). Antigen unknown. A modified ARM-PCR protocol with three rounds of nested PCR amplified TCRbeta. In TCRdb, the multiplex PCR reads were re-called with MiXCR into one record per CDR3 protein. The profile covers more than 35,000 distinct CDR3 sequences, with roughly two thirds appearing a single time and around 20% taken by the ten largest. This record belongs to a study of tumor and adjacent non-tumor tissue in lung cancer. Study details: Histology: under 15 adenocarcinoma, a couple of squamous cell carcinoma, 1 small cell lung cancer. Study outcomes and limitations: Compared with tumor, normal lung showed significantly lower TCR diversity.

CDR3 length: 14 amino acids. The germline V gene encodes CDR1 SEHNR and CDR2 FQNEAQ (reference sequence). The V and J ends lost 4 bases and 5 bases respectively, with 15 bases between them. RNA was extracted from bulk tissue without any cell sorting. This non-tumor lung sample came from over 3 cm beyond the tumor edge. The TCR originated in a woman between 35 and 50 years old with non-small cell lung cancer. The chain uses TRBV7-9 and TRBJ2-7; the D gene is possibly TRBD1 (6 bases). Specimen: distant non-tumor lung tissue. The CDR3 bases are TGTGCCAGCAGCTCGGCGAGGGGGAACAACGAGCAGTACTTC. Translated, it gives CASSSARGNNEQYF.